Sequencing of this T cell receptor (beta chain) was carried out in a study of T cell responses to AZD1222 COVID-19 vaccine. CDR3 length: 19 residues. Germline trimming cut 7 bases from V and 0 bases from J; bases unmatched to any gene: 12. The germline V gene has CDR1 WSHSY and CDR2 SAAADI. Method: immunoSEQ multiplex PCR; TCRdb's copy keeps in-frame clones and lacks some. The sample has 84,000 or so clones, over 70% seen once. The chain is built from TRBV10-2 and TRBJ2-1; 13 bases align to TRBD2. The source of this sequence is an adult in good health. The sequencing here drew on peripheral blood, taken on day 0 of AZD1222 vaccination. CDR3 amino acids: CASKGGRLAGGNSYNEQFF. In DNA, the CDR3 is TGCGCCAGCAAGGGGGGCAGACTAGCGGGAGGCAACTCCTACAATGAGCAGTTCTTC.